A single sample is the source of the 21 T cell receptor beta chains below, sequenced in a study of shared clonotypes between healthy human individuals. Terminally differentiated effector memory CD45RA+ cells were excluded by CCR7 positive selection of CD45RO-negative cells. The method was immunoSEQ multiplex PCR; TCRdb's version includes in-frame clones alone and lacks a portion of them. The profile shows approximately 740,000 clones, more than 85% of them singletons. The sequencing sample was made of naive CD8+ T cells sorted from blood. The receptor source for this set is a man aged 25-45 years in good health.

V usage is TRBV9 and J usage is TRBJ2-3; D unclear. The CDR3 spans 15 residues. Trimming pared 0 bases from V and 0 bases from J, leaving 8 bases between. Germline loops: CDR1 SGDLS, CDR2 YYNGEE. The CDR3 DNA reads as TGTGCCAGCAGCGTAGTTGACTCCAGCACAGATACGCAGTATTTT. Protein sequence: CASSVVDSSTDTQYF.

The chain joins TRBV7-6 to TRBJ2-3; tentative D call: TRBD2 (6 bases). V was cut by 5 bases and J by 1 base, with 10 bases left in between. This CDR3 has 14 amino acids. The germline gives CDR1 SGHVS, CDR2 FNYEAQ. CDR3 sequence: CASSRREGTDTQYF. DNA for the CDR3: TGTGCCAGCAGCCGGAGGGAGGGCACAGATACGCAGTATTTT.

CDR3: CSVAGDFRSSYNEQFF. CDR3 sequence (DNA): TGCAGCGTTGCGGGAGATTTCAGGAGCTCCTACAATGAGCAGTTCTTC. The V call is TRBV29-1, the J call TRBJ2-1; a possible D gene is TRBD2 (6 bases). This CDR3 is built from 16 residues. V was cut by 4 bases and J by 0 bases, with 16 bases left in between. CDR1 and CDR2 (germline): SQVTM, ANQGSEA.

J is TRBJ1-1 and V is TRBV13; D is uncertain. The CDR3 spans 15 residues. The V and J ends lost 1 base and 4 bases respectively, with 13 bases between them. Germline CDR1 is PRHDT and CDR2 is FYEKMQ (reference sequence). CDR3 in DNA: TGTGCCAGCAGCTTAGTTCGGGGAGGTGGCACTGAAGCTTTCTTT. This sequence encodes CASSLVRGGGTEAFF. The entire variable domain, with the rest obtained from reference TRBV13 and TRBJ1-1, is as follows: AAGVIQSPRHLIKEKRETATLKCYPIPRHDTVYWYQQGPGQDPQFLISFYEKMQSDKGSIPDRFSAQQFSDYHSELNMSSLELGDSALYFCASSLVRGGGTEAFFGQGTRLTVV.

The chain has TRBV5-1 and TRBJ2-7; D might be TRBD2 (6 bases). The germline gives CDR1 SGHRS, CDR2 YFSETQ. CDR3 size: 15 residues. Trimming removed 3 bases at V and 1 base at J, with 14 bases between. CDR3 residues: CASSYRQGTSYEQYF. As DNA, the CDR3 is TGCGCCAGCAGCTACCGCCAAGGGACTTCCTACGAGCAGTACTTC.

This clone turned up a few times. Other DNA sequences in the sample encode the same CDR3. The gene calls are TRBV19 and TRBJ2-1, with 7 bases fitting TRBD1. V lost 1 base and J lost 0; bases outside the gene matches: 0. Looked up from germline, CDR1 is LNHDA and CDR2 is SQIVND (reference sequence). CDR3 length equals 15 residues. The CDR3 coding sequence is TGTGCCAGTAGTATAGGGGACAGCTCCTACAATGAGCAGTTCTTC. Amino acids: CASSIGDSSYNEQFF.

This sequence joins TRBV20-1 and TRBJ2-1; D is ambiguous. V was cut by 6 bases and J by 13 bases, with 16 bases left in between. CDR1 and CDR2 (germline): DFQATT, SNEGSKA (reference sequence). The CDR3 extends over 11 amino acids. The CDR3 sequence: CSAPKWDNQFF. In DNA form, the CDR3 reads TGCAGTGCCCCCAAGTGGGATAATCAGTTCTTC.

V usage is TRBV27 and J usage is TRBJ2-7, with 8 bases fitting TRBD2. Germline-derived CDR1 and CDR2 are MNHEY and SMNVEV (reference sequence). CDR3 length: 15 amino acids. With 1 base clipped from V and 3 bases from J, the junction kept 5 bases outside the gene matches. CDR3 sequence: CASSLLLAENYEQYF. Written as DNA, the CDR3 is TGTGCCAGCAGTTTATTACTAGCGGAAAACTACGAGCAGTACTTC.

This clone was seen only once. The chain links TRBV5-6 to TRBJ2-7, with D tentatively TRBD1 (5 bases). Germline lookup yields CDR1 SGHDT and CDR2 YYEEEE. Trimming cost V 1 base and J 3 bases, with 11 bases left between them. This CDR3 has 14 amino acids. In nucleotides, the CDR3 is TGTGCCAGCAGCTTGCCCGACAGATTCTACGAGCAGTACTTC. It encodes CASSLPDRFYEQYF.

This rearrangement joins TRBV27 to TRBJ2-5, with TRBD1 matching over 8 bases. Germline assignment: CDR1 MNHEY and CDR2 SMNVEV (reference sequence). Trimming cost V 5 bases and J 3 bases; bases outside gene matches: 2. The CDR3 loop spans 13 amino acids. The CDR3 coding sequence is TGTGCCAGCAGTCTGACAGGGGAAGAGACCCAGTACTTC. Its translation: CASSLTGEETQYF.

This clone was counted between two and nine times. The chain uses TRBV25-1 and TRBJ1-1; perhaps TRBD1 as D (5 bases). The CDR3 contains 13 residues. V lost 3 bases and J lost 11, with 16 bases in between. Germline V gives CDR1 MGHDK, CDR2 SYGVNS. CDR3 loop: CASSDGGGRGAFF. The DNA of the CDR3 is TGTGCCAGCAGTGATGGGGGGGGAAGAGGGGCTTTCTTT.

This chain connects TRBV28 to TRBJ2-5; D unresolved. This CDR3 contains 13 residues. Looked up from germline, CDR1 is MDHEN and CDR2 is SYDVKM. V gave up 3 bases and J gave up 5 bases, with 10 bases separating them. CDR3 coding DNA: TGTGCCAGCAGTTTTGGCAGGTTGGAGACCCAGTACTTC. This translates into CASSFGRLETQYF.

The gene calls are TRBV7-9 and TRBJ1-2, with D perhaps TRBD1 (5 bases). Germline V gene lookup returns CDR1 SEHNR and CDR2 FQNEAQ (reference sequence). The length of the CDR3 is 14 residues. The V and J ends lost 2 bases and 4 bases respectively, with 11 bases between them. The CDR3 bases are TGTGCCAGCAGCTTACTACGTGACAGCTATGGCTACACCTTC. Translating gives CASSLLRDSYGYTF.

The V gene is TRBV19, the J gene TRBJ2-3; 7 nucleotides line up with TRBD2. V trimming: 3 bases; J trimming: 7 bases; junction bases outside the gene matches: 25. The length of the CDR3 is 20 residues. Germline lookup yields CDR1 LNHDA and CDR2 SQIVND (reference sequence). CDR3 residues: CASSMGIGGRSGDGWYTQYF. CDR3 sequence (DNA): TGTGCCAGTAGTATGGGAATCGGCGGGAGATCGGGTGATGGGTGGTATACGCAGTATTTT.

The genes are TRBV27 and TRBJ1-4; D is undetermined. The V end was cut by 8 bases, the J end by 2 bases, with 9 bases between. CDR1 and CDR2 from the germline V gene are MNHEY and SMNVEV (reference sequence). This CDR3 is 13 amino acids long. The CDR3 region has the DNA TGTGCCAGCGGGCTCCAGACTAATGAAAAACTGTTTTTT. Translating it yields CASGLQTNEKLFF.

DNA for the CDR3: TGTGCCAGCAGTTTACCCCGGGGGGGTGAGCAGTTCTTC. Its translation: CASSLPRGGEQFF. This chain links TRBV27 with TRBJ2-1; 8 nucleotides agree with TRBD2. The length of the CDR3 is 13 residues. Germline CDR1 is MNHEY and CDR2 is SMNVEV (reference sequence). J lost 9 bases, V lost 2 bases, and 3 bases had no gene match.

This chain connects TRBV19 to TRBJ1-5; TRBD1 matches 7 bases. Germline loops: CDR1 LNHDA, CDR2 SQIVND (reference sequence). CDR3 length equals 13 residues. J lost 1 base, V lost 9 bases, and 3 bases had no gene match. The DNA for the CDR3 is TGTGCCAGCTTGGGACAGAGCAATCAGCCCCAGCATTTT. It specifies CASLGQSNQPQHF.

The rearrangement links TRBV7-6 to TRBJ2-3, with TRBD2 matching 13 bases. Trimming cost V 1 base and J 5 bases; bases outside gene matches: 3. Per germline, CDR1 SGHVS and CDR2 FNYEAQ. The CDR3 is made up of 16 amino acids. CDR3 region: CASSLELAGGGDTQYF. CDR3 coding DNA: TGTGCCAGCAGCTTAGAACTAGCGGGAGGGGGAGATACGCAGTATTTT.

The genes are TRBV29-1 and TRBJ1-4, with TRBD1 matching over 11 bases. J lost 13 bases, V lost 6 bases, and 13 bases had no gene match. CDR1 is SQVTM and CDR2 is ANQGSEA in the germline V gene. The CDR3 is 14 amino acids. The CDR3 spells CSVARTGGESRLFF. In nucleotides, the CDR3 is TGCAGCGTAGCCCGGACAGGGGGCGAAAGTCGACTGTTTTTT. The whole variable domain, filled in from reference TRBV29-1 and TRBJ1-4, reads SAVISQKPSRDICQRGTSLTIQCQVDSQVTMMFWYRQQPGQSLTLIATANQGSEATYESGFVIDKFPISRPNLTFSTLTVSNMSPEDSSIYLCSVARTGGESRLFFGSGTQLSVL.

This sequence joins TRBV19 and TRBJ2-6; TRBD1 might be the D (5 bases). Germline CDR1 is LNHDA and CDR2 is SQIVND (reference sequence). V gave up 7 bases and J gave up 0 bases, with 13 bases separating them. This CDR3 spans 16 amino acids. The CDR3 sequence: CASTRVPNSGANVLTF. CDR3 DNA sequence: TGTGCCAGTACCAGGGTTCCTAACTCTGGGGCCAACGTCCTGACTTTC.

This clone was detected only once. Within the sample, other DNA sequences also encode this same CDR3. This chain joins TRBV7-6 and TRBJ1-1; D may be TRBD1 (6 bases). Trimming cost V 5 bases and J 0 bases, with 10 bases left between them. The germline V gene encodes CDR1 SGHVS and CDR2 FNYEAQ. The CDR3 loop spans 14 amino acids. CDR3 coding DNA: TGTGCCAGCAGCCTAACAGGGATGAACACTGAAGCTTTCTTT. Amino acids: CASSLTGMNTEAFF.